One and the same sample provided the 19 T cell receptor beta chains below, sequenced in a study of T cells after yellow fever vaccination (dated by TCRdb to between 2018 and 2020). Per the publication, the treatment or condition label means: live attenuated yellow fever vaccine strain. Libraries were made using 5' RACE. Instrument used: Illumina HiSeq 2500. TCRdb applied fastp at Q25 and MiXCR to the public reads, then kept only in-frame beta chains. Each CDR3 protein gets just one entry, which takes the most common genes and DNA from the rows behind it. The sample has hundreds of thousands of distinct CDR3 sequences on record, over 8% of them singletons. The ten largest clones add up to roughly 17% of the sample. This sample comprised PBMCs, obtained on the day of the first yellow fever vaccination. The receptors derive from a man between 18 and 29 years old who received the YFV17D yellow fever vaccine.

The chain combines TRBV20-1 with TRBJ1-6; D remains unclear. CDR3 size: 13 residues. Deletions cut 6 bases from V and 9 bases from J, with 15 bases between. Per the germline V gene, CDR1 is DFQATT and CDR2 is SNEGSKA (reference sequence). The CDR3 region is CSAPREGGSPLHF. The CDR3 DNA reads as TGCAGTGCCCCACGGGAGGGAGGTTCACCCCTCCACTTT.

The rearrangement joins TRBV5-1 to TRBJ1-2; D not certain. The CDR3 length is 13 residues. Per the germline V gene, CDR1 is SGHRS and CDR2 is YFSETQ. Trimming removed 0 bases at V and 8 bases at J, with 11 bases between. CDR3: CASSLVPEGGYTF. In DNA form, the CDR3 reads TGCGCCAGCAGCTTGGTGCCAGAAGGCGGCTACACCTTC.

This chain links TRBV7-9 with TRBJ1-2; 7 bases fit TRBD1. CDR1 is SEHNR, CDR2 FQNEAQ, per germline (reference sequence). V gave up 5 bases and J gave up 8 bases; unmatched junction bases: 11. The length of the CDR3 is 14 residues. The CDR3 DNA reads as TGTGCCAGCAGCCAGGCAGGAGGGGGCCGAGGCTACACCTTC. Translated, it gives CASSQAGGGRGYTF.

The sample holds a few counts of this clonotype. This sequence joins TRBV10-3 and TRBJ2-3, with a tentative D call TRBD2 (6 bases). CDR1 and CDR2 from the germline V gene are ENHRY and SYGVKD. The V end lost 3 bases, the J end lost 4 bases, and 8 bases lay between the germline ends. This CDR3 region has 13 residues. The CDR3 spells CAISEGGSDTQYF. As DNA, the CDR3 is TGTGCCATCAGTGAAGGAGGGTCAGATACGCAGTATTTT.

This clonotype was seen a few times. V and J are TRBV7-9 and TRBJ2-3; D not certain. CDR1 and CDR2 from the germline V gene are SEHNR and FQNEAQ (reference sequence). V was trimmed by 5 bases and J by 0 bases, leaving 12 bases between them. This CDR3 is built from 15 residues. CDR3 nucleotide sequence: TGTGCCAGCAGCCTCAGGAGTTCTAGCACAGATACGCAGTATTTT. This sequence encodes CASSLRSSSTDTQYF.

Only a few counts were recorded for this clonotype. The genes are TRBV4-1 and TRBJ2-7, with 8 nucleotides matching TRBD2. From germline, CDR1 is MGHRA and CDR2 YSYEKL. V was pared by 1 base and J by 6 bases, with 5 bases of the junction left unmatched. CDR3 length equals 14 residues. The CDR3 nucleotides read TGCGCCAGCAGCCAAGCATCCGGGGGGGTCGAGCAGTACTTC. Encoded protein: CASSQASGGVEQYF.

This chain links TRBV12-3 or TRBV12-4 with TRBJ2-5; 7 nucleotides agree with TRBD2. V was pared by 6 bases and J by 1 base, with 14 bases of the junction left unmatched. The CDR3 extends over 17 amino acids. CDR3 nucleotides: TGTGCCAGCAGGCCCTATCCCGCGCGGGAGATCCAAGAGACCCAGTACTTC. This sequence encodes CASRPYPAREIQETQYF.

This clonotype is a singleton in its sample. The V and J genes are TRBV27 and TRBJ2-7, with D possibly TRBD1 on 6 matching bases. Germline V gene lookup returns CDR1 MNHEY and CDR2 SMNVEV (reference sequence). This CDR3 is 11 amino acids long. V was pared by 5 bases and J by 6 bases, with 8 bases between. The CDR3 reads CASSGRGEQYV. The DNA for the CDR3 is TGTGCCAGCAGTGGCAGGGGCGAGCAGTACGTC.

The CDR3 nucleotides are TGTGCCAGCAGTTCCCAGACGGGACAGGGAAGTTATGGCTACACCTTC. Its translation is CASSSQTGQGSYGYTF. The rearrangement joins TRBV27 to TRBJ1-2; 9 nucleotides line up with TRBD1. The CDR3 is 16 residues long. Trimming removed 4 bases from V and 5 bases from J; junction bases left unmatched: 11. CDR1 and CDR2 (germline): MNHEY, SMNVEV (reference sequence).

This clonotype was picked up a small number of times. The DNA for the CDR3 is TGTGCCAGCAGCCCCAGGGGGAACATTCAGTACTTC. Its translation: CASSPRGNIQYF. The V and J genes are TRBV12-3 or TRBV12-4 and TRBJ2-4; 7 nucleotides align to TRBD1. V lost 6 bases to trimming and J lost 7 bases; unmatched junction nucleotides: 3. There are 12 residues in the CDR3.

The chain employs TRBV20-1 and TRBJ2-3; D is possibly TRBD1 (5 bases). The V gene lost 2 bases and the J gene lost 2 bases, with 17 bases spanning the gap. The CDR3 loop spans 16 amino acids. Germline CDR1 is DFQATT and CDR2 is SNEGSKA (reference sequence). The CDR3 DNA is TGCAGTGCTAGATCCCCCACGGACACGGCCACAGATACGCAGTATTTT. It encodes CSARSPTDTATDTQYF.

The CDR3 DNA sequence: TGCAGTGCTAGGCGGCCTTTATACGAGCAGTACGTC. This sequence encodes CSARRPLYEQYV. This chain joins TRBV20-1 and TRBJ2-7; D is unresolved. V lost 3 bases to trimming and J lost 4 bases, with 10 bases between them. Germline values: CDR1 DFQATT, CDR2 SNEGSKA (reference sequence). This CDR3 contains 12 residues.

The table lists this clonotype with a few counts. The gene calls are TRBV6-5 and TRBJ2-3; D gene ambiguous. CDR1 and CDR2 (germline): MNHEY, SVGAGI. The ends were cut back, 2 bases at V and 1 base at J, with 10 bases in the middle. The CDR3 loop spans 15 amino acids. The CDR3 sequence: CASSYTAQGTDTQYF. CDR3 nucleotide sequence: TGTGCCAGCAGTTACACGGCGCAGGGCACAGATACGCAGTATTTT.

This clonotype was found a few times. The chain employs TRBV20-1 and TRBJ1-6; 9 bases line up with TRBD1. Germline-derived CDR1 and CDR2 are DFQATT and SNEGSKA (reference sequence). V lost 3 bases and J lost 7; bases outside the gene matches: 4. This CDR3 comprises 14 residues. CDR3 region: CSASDRGENSPLHF. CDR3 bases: TGCAGTGCTAGCGACAGGGGGGAGAATTCACCCCTCCACTTT.

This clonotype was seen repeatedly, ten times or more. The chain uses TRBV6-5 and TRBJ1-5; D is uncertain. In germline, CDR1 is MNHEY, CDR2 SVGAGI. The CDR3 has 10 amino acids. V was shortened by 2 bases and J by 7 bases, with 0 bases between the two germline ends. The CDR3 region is CASSYQPQHF. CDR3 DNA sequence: TGTGCCAGCAGTTACCAGCCCCAGCATTTT.

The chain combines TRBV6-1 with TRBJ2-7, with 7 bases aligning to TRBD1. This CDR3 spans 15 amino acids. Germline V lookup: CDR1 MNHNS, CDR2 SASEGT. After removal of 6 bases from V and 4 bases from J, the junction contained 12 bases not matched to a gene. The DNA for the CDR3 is TGTGCCAGCAGGCAAACAGGGGAGAGGGGGTACGAGCAGTACTTC. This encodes CASRQTGERGYEQYF.

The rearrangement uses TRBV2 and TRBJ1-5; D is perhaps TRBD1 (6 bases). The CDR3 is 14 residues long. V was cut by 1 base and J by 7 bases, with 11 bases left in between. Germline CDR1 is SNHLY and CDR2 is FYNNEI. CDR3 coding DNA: TGTGCCAGCAGTGAAGGAGGGGGGCTCCAGCCCCAGCATTTT. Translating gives CASSEGGGLQPQHF.

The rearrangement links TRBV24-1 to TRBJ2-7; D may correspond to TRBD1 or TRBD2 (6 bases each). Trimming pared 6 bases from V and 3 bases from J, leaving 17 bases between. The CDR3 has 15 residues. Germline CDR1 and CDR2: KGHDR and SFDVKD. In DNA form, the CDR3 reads TGTGCCACCAGTCCTCGGGGGCCAGTCTTCTACGAGCAGTACTTC. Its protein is CATSPRGPVFYEQYF.

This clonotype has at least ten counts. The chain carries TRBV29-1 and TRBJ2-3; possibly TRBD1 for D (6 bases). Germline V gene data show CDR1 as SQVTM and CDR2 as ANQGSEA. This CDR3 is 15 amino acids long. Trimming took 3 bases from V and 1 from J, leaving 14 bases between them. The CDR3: CSVDTIEGGTDTQYF. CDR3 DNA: TGCAGCGTTGATACGATCGAGGGGGGCACAGATACGCAGTATTTT.